This is a list of T cell receptor beta chains from one sample in a study of shared clonotypes between healthy human individuals. Sequencing was performed with immunoSEQ multiplex PCR; in TCRdb, only in-frame clones are kept and a portion is missing. The repertoire holds 450,000 to 600,000 clones, with approximately 79% as singletons. The sequenced material came from PBMCs. The receptors derive from a woman aged 40 to 50 in good health. Some clones in this sample may be carry-over from other donors' samples. Each CDR3 is given with its conserved first and last residue. The D gene is left open where the match is weak. The size field is filled for only some rows; it gives once, few, many or a size class.

TRBJ2-1	TRBD1	.	TRBV7-9	CASSYRTGLQNEQFF	TGTGCCAGCAGCTACCGGACAGGGTTACAGAATGAGCAGTTCTTC
TRBJ2-5	TRBD2	.	TRBV10-2	CASSDGRALGETQYF	TGCGCCAGCAGTGACGGGAGGGCCTTGGGAGAGACCCAGTACTTC
TRBJ2-1	TRBD1	.	TRBV7-6	CASSLTGGASSYNEQFF	TGTGCCAGCAGCTTAACAGGGGGCGCGTCCTCCTACAATGAGCAGTTCTTC
TRBJ1-1	.	few	TRBV30	CAWSAGHLNTEAFF	TGTGCCTGGAGTGCGGGACACTTGAACACTGAAGCTTTCTTT
TRBJ2-5	.	.	TRBV19	CASSNRAGETQYF	TGTGCCAGTAGCAACAGGGCCGGGGAGACCCAGTACTTC
TRBJ2-2	TRBD2	few	TRBV28	CASSSFRLAGDTGELFF	TGTGCCAGCAGTTCCTTCAGACTAGCGGGAGACACCGGGGAGCTGTTTTTT
TRBJ2-3	.	.	TRBV5-1	CASSPRGEVTDTQYF	TGCGCCAGCAGCCCTAGGGGGGAGGTGACAGATACGCAGTATTTT
TRBJ2-3	.	.	TRBV6-5	CASRRLGATQYF	TGTGCCAGCAGGAGACTAGGCGCTACGCAGTATTTT
TRBJ2-7	.	.	TRBV5-5	CASSLARADYEQYF	TGTGCCAGCAGCTTGGCCAGGGCCGACTACGAGCAGTACTTC
TRBJ2-3	.	.	TRBV18	CASSPPGRAPDTQYF	TGTGCCAGCTCACCACCAGGCCGGGCTCCAGATACGCAGTATTTT
TRBJ2-5	.	.	TRBV5-1	CASSAGTATYQETQYF	TGCGCCAGCAGCGCCGGGACGGCCACGTACCAAGAGACCCAGTACTTC
TRBJ1-1	TRBD1	.	TRBV19	CASSTDRVNTEAFF	TGTGCCAGTAGTACGGACAGGGTGAACACTGAAGCTTTCTTT
TRBJ2-7	TRBD2	once	TRBV5-6	CASSRDLAGGAEQYF	TGTGCCAGCAGTCGAGATTTAGCGGGAGGGGCCGAGCAGTACTTC
TRBJ2-1	TRBD2	.	TRBV7-3	CASSYSGSSLGNEQFF	TGTGCCAGCAGCTACAGCGGGAGCTCCCTCGGCAATGAGCAGTTCTTC
TRBJ2-3	.	.	TRBV7-3	CASRPGSTGRTDTQYF	TGTGCCAGCAGGCCCGGGTCCACGGGAAGGACAGATACGCAGTATTTT
TRBJ2-1	TRBD1	.	TRBV5-1	CASSLEDRLVGEQFF	TGCGCCAGCAGCTTGGAGGACAGGTTGGTAGGTGAGCAGTTCTTC
TRBJ2-7	.	few	TRBV5-6	CASSSIGILVSEQYF	TGTGCCAGCAGCTCCATCGGGATACTAGTTAGCGAGCAGTACTTC
TRBJ2-7	.	.	TRBV27	CASTRGGVLGTYEQYF	TGTGCCAGCACCCGAGGGGGGGTCCTGGGGACCTACGAGCAGTACTTC
TRBJ2-7	TRBD2	.	TRBV10-3	CAITGTSNYEQYF	TGTGCCATCACTGGGACTAGCAACTACGAGCAGTACTTC
TRBJ1-5	TRBD1	.	TRBV28	CASSSNRGGWQPQHF	TGTGCCAGCAGTTCCAACCGAGGGGGCTGGCAGCCCCAGCATTTT
TRBJ1-1	.	.	TRBV10-1	CASSEGEFTEAFF	TGCGCCAGCAGTGAAGGTGAATTCACTGAAGCTTTCTTT
TRBJ2-7	.	few	TRBV30	CAWSFRGGYEQYF	TGTGCCTGGAGTTTTAGGGGGGGCTACGAGCAGTACTTC
TRBJ2-3	.	once	TRBV4-1	CASSQVSPGRSTDTQYF	TGCGCCAGCAGCCAAGTAAGTCCGGGCAGAAGCACAGATACGCAGTATTTT
TRBJ1-2	.	once	TRBV27	CASSFLDRPYGYTF	TGTGCCAGCAGTTTCTTGGACAGACCCTATGGCTACACCTTC
TRBJ2-7	.	.	TRBV5-1	CASSSDSTSYEQYF	TGCGCCAGCAGCTCGGACAGTACCTCCTACGAGCAGTACTTC
TRBJ2-5	TRBD1	.	TRBV4-2	CASSQTGRETQYF	TGTGCCAGCAGCCAGACAGGGCGAGAGACCCAGTACTTC
TRBJ1-2	.	.	TRBV7-9	CASSLGRPYGYTF	TGTGCCAGCAGCTTAGGCAGACCCTATGGCTACACCTTC
TRBJ2-5	.	.	TRBV18	CASSLRRRETQYF	TGTGCCAGCTCACTCCGCCGCAGAGAGACCCAGTACTTC
TRBJ2-1	TRBD2	.	TRBV7-9	CASSTGLAGGGDNEQFF	TGTGCCAGCAGCACCGGACTAGCGGGAGGGGGTGACAATGAGCAGTTCTTC
TRBJ2-7	TRBD1	.	TRBV5-4	CASSPAGDRGAWEQYF	TGTGCCAGCAGCCCCGCCGGGGACAGGGGGGCTTGGGAGCAGTACTTC
TRBJ2-1	TRBD1	few	TRBV6-5	CASSYGDSNNEQFF	TGTGCCAGCAGTTATGGGGACAGCAACAATGAGCAGTTCTTC
TRBJ2-7	TRBD1	.	TRBV5-1	CASSLRGGQGYEQYF	TGCGCCAGCAGCTTGCGGGGTGGACAGGGGTACGAGCAGTACTTC
TRBJ2-2	.	.	TRBV6-6	CASSYAKRSTGELFF	TGTGCCAGCAGTTACGCGAAGCGAAGCACCGGGGAGCTGTTTTTT
TRBJ2-7	TRBD1	.	TRBV5-1	CASSLAATGVYEQYF	TGCGCCAGCAGCTTGGCTGCGACAGGGGTGTACGAGCAGTACTTC
TRBJ2-7	TRBD2	.	TRBV28	CASSPLGLAGGEQYF	TGTGCCAGCAGTCCGTTGGGACTAGCGGGAGGCGAGCAGTACTTC
TRBJ2-1	TRBD2	.	TRBV5-1	CASSLDAGGFNEQFF	TGCGCCAGCAGCTTGGACGCGGGAGGGTTTAATGAGCAGTTCTTC
TRBJ2-1	.	.	TRBV5-1	CASSLVANEQFF	TGCGCCAGCAGCTTGGTTGCTAATGAGCAGTTCTTC
TRBJ1-5	TRBD1	.	TRBV30	CAWSKQGSSPQHF	TGTGCCTGGAGTAAACAGGGGTCCTCACCCCAGCATTTT
TRBJ1-2	.	few	TRBV5-6	CASSKDTAGYGYTF	TGTGCCAGCAGCAAGGACACCGCGGGATATGGCTACACCTTC
TRBJ1-4	.	.	TRBV19	CASMNREGREKLFF	TGTGCCAGTATGAACAGGGAAGGGCGTGAAAAACTGTTTTTT
TRBJ2-1	.	.	TRBV9	CASSVGGSELYNEQFF	TGTGCCAGCAGCGTAGGGGGTAGCGAGCTTTACAATGAGCAGTTCTTC
TRBJ1-1	TRBD1	.	TRBV19	CASSDRGRRRGTEAFF	TGTGCCAGTAGCGACAGGGGGCGACGACGTGGCACTGAAGCTTTCTTT
TRBJ1-4	.	.	TRBV30	CAWRPGHPATNEKLFF	TGTGCCTGGAGACCGGGACACCCTGCAACTAATGAAAAACTGTTTTTT
TRBJ2-5	TRBD2	once	TRBV7-9	CASSFQAGGETQYF	TGTGCCAGCAGCTTTCAGGCGGGAGGAGAGACCCAGTACTTC
TRBJ2-7	.	.	TRBV29-1	CSVRSSYEQYF	TGCAGCGTTAGGTCCTCCTACGAGCAGTACTTC
TRBJ2-1	.	few	TRBV2	CASVAGNWDNEQFF	TGTGCCAGCGTGGCGGGAAATTGGGACAATGAGCAGTTCTTC
TRBJ2-1	.	.	TRBV7-2	CASSLQGQYNEQFF	TGTGCCAGCAGCTTACAAGGACAGTACAATGAGCAGTTCTTC
TRBJ2-7	TRBD2	once	TRBV6-1	CASSRTSETYEQYF	TGTGCCAGCAGTCGGACTAGCGAGACCTACGAGCAGTACTTC
TRBJ1-5	.	few	TRBV2	CASSGGNQPQHF	TGTGCCAGCTCCGGAGGAAACCAGCCCCAGCATTTT
TRBJ1-1	.	few	TRBV10-3	CAISEYSLNTEAFF	TGTGCCATCAGTGAGTACAGCCTGAACACTGAAGCTTTCTTT